Sequencing of this TCR beta chain was carried out in a study of Ad26.COV2.S vaccination and SARS-CoV-2 variants. This clone appeared once. Treatment denoted: around 19 received Ad26.COV2.S at low or high dose, single or two shots; 5 received placebo; per-sample allocation not given. Each sample was drawn 63 days after the first injection (of vaccine or placebo). The ends were cut back, 6 bases at V and 2 bases at J, with 14 bases in the middle. The CDR3 sequence is 14 residues long. Germline V gene lookup returns CDR1 SGHVS and CDR2 FQNEAQ. TCRdb's table, derived via immunoSEQ multiplex PCR, lists solely in-frame clones and lacks some. The sample includes around 340,000 clones, approximately 90% of them seen just once.

This TCR came from a person aged 18-65 years who received the Ad26.COV2.S COVID-19 vaccine or a placebo. The sequenced sample was peripheral blood, obtained in a trial of Ad26.COV2.S vaccine versus placebo. This rearrangement joins TRBV7-8 to TRBJ2-7; D is undetermined. Here the CDR3 DNA reads TGTGCCAGCAGGAAAGACCTTTCGACCTACGAGCAGTACTTC. As protein: CASRKDLSTYEQYF.